These T cell receptor beta chains were read from a single sample in a study of shared clonotypes between healthy human individuals. The data were produced by immunoSEQ multiplex PCR, yet TCRdb's version contains in-frame clones alone and is incomplete. The sample has about 980,000 clones, approximately 80% seen once; the top ten hold about 1.5%. Input material: memory CD4+ T cells sorted from blood. The receptors originated from a man aged 18 to 30 in good health. Both conserved end residues are part of each CDR3. D genes are given only for firm matches. Rows may omit the clone size; those that give it use once, few, many or a size class.

TRBJ1-1,TRBV5-5,once,-,TGTGCCAGCAGCTTGGATTTTGGACAGCCCCGGGAAGCTTTCTTT,CASSLDFGQPREAFF
TRBJ2-7,TRBV28,-,-,TGTGCCAGCAGTCCCCAGAACTACGAGCAGTACTTC,CASSPQNYEQYF
TRBJ2-5,TRBV5-1,-,TRBD1,TGCGCCAGCAGCTTGGGGACAGGGGGGCAAGAGACCCAGTACTTC,CASSLGTGGQETQYF
TRBJ1-6,TRBV7-2,-,-,TGTGCCAGCAGCTTCCTCGGGGGGGTTCGTTCACCCCTCCACTTT,CASSFLGGVRSPLHF
TRBJ2-7,TRBV30,-,-,TGTGCCTGGAGTGCACACCAATACGAGCAGTACTTC,CAWSAHQYEQYF
TRBJ1-5,TRBV6-4,-,-,TGTGCCAGCAGTGAAGGTTACGGTCAGCCCCAGCATTTT,CASSEGYGQPQHF
TRBJ1-5,TRBV7-9,-,-,TGTGCCAGCAGCTTAGCTAATAGCAATCAGCCCCAGCATTTT,CASSLANSNQPQHF
TRBJ1-6,TRBV6-6,-,TRBD1,TGTGCCAGCAGTTATCTCGGACAGGGCAATTCACCCCTCCACTTT,CASSYLGQGNSPLHF
TRBJ1-4,TRBV6-5,-,-,TGTGCCAGCGTTTCGGGTCCGGGCGGAAAACTGTTTTTT,CASVSGPGGKLFF
TRBJ1-2,TRBV30,-,-,TGTGCCTGGAGTCCACAGGTTTTCCTTTATGGCTACACCTTC,CAWSPQVFLYGYTF
TRBJ1-2,TRBV27,few,TRBD1,TGTGCCAGCAGTTTACGTCCAGGGGGAGGCTACACCTTC,CASSLRPGGGYTF
TRBJ2-3,TRBV29-1,-,TRBD2,TGCAGCGTAACTAGCGGGGGGGGCACAGATACGCAGTATTTT,CSVTSGGGTDTQYF
TRBJ2-5,TRBV2,-,-,TGTGCCAGCAGGGGGGGTCTATGGACGGATCAAGAGACCCAGTACTTC,CASRGGLWTDQETQYF
TRBJ2-1,TRBV7-6,-,-,TGTGCCAGCAGCTTAGGGGGGGCGGGTGAGCAGTTCTTC,CASSLGGAGEQFF
TRBJ1-1,TRBV7-2,-,-,TGTGCCAGCAGCCCTGGGACGGTGAACACTGAAGCTTTCTTT,CASSPGTVNTEAFF
TRBJ2-1,TRBV7-2,-,-,TGTGCCAGCTGCCTCGCGGACACATCCTACAATGAGCAGTTCTTC,CASCLADTSYNEQFF
TRBJ2-3,TRBV5-1,-,-,TGCGCCAGCAGCTTGGCCGGACTCTCCACGCAGTATTTT,CASSLAGLSTQYF
TRBJ2-5,TRBV7-2,-,TRBD2,TGTGCCAGCAGCCCATGGACTAGCGGGAGGCTCCAAGAGACCCAGTACTTC,CASSPWTSGRLQETQYF
TRBJ1-1,TRBV29-1,-,-,TGCAGCGTTGAAGCCCCCAGGAAGAACACTGAAGCTTTCTTT,CSVEAPRKNTEAFF
TRBJ2-7,TRBV7-6,-,-,TGTGCCAGCAGCTTAGTTGGCGGCTACGAGCAGTACTTC,CASSLVGGYEQYF
TRBJ2-5,TRBV11-2,-,TRBD2,TGTGCCAGCAGCCCCCGTACTAGCGGGAGGGGAGAGACCCAGTACTTC,CASSPRTSGRGETQYF
TRBJ2-3,TRBV4-3,-,TRBD1,TGCGCCAGCAGCCAACAGGGGGATACAGATACGCAGTATTTT,CASSQQGDTDTQYF
TRBJ1-5,TRBV7-9,-,-,TGTGCCAGCAGCTTAGATGGGCAGCCCAATCAGCCCCAGCATTTT,CASSLDGQPNQPQHF
TRBJ1-3,TRBV30,-,-,TGTGCCTGGAGTGTACGACTAGCGGGATCTGGAAACACCATATATTTT,CAWSVRLAGSGNTIYF
TRBJ2-1,TRBV7-9,-,-,TGTGCCAGCAGCTTTTCGACGGGTGAGCAGTTCTTC,CASSFSTGEQFF
TRBJ1-3,TRBV27,-,-,TGTGCCAGCAGTTTTCGGGGTCCCACTGGAAACACCATATATTTT,CASSFRGPTGNTIYF
TRBJ2-5,TRBV27,-,-,TGTGCCAGCAGTTTAGGGCGGCAGTATGAGACCCAGTACTTC,CASSLGRQYETQYF
TRBJ2-3,TRBV6-1,-,TRBD1,TGTGCCAGCAATAGACAGGGTCCAAGCACAGATACGCAGTATTTT,CASNRQGPSTDTQYF
TRBJ2-7,TRBV6-5,-,-,TGTGCCAGCAGCCACTCCCGGGGGTACGAGCAGTACTTC,CASSHSRGYEQYF
TRBJ2-7,TRBV6-6,-,-,TGTGCCAGCAGTTACTCATCGGGTCCATACGAGCAGTACTTC,CASSYSSGPYEQYF
TRBJ2-2,TRBV30,-,-,TGTGCCTGGAGTGGGCACCCGAAAACCGGGGAGCTGTTTTTT,CAWSGHPKTGELFF
TRBJ1-1,TRBV7-9,few,-,TGTGCCAGCAGCTTATCCCGGAACACTGAAGCTTTCTTT,CASSLSRNTEAFF
TRBJ2-2,TRBV18,-,-,TGTGCCAGCTCACCAGTAACGGGACCATACGGGGAGCTGTTTTTT,CASSPVTGPYGELFF
TRBJ2-1,TRBV27,-,-,TGTGCCAGCAGTTCAATTGGTGAGCAGTTCTTC,CASSSIGEQFF
TRBJ1-3,TRBV28,-,-,TGTGCCAGCAGGATCCGCCCAGGTGGAAGGGGCACCATATATTTT,CASRIRPGGRGTIYF
TRBJ1-5,TRBV19,-,-,TGTGCCAGTAGTCCCCGGGACAAAGCTTATCAGCCCCAGCATTTT,CASSPRDKAYQPQHF
TRBJ2-5,TRBV28,once,-,TGTGCCAGCAGTTTCCGGGCTAAGTACCAAGAGACCCAGTACTTC,CASSFRAKYQETQYF
TRBJ1-2,TRBV5-1,few,-,TGCGCCAGCAGCCTGGCGGCAGAACAGGGCTATGGCTACACCTTC,CASSLAAEQGYGYTF
TRBJ1-2,TRBV15,once,-,TGTGCCACCAGCCAGAGCGGGGACTATGGCTACACCTTC,CATSQSGDYGYTF